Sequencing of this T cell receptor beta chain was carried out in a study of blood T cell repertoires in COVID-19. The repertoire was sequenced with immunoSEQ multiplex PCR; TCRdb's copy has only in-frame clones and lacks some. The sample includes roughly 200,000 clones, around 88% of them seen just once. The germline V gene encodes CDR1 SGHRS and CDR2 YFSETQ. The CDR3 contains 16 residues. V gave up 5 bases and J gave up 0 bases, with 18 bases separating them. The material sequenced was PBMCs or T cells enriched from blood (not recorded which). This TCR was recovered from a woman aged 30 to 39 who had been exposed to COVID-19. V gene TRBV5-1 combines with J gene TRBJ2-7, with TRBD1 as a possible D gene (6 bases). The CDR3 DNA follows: TGCGCCAGCAGGCATTCTGGGGGCCTGAGCTCCTACGAGCAGTACTTC. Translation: CASRHSGGLSSYEQYF.